Reported below is one T cell receptor (beta chain). These data are taken from a study of blood T cell repertoires in COVID-19. At the level of the study: Collection of acute and convalescent COVID-19 samples took place in the United States, Italy and Spain.

The repertoire was sequenced with immunoSEQ multiplex PCR; TCRdb's copy has only in-frame clones and lacks some. The data contain 120,000 or so clones, roughly 88% of them seen just once; the ten biggest clones take up 1% to 1.5%. The V end lost 5 bases, the J end lost 0 bases, and 13 bases lay between the germline ends. Germline V gives CDR1 LNHDA, CDR2 SQIVND (reference sequence). The CDR3 extends over 16 amino acids. This clonotype was sampled from a woman older than 75 with acute or convalescent COVID-19. Sequencing was done on a sample of peripheral blood. The chain links TRBV19 to TRBJ1-4, with D maybe TRBD1 (6 bases). The CDR3 DNA follows: TGTGCCAGTAGTTTAGGACAGCCTGCAACTAATGAAAAACTGTTTTTT. Its translation is CASSLGQPATNEKLFF.